This TCR beta chain was identified during a study of CD4 T cells in relation to SARS-CoV-2 and coronaviruses. Across the whole study: TCR beta CDR3s were sequenced after roughly ten-day antigen culture of PBMCs.

Unexposed donor CD4+ T cells date from about 2011-2019, before the COVID-19 pandemic. CD4+ T cells were isolated from the cells after around 10 days of culture. As for this clone: Its antigen is not known.

The repertoire was sequenced with immunoSEQ multiplex PCR; TCRdb's copy has only in-frame clones and lacks some. Of 15,000 to 20,000 clones in the sample, around three quarters were seen once. The CDR3 has 12 residues. The germline V gene has CDR1 KGHSH and CDR2 LQKENI. V lost 4 bases and J 5 bases, leaving 7 bases between the germline ends. Sequencing was performed on CD4+ T cells from PBMCs, cultured in vitro. The source of this sequence is a human donor in good health. The chain links TRBV18 to TRBJ2-3; D is uncertain. CDR3 nucleotide sequence: TGTGCCAGCTCACAACTTATAGATACGCAGTATTTT. It encodes CASSQLIDTQYF.